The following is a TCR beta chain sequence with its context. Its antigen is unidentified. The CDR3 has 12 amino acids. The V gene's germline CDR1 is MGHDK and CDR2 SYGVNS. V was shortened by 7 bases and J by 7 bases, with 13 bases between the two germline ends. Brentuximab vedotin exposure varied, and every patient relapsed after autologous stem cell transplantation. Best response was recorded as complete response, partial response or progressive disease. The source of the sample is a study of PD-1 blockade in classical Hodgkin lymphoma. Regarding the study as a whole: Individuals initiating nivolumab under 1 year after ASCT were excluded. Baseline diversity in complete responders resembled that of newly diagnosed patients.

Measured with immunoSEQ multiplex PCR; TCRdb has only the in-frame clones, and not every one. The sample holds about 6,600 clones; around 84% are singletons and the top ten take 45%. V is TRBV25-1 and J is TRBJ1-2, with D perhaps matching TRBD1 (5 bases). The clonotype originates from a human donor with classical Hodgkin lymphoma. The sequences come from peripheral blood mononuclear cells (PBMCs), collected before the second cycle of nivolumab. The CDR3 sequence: CASKGVGVGYTF. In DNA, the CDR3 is TGTGCCAGCAAGGGTGTAGGGGTTGGCTACACCTTC.